Listed below are T cell receptor beta chains from one sample, sequenced in a study of T cells after yellow fever vaccination. TCRdb re-called the 5' RACE reads with MiXCR, one entry per CDR3 protein. This repertoire shows 55,000 or so distinct CDR3 sequences, around 7% found once; its top ten account for 20% to 25%. Source: CD8+ T cells not binding an NS4B(214-222) dextramer, sorted from PBMCs, taken around 45 days after the first yellow fever vaccination. These receptors were taken from a man aged 18 to 29 who received the YFV17D yellow fever vaccine. The CDR3 runs from the conserved cysteine through the conserved F or W. The order of the fields is J gene, clone size, D gene, V gene, CDR3 protein, CDR3 DNA. A D gene is named only where the DNA matches it firmly. The size field is filled for only some rows; it gives once, few, many or a size class.

TRBJ1-3 many . TRBV5-1 CASSLEGGYSGNTIYF TGCGCCAGCAGCTTGGAGGGCGGATACTCTGGAAACACCATATATTTT
TRBJ1-1 many . TRBV20-1 CTHWRGTEAFF TGCACCCATTGGAGGGGAACTGAAGCTTTCTTT
TRBJ2-1 few . TRBV19 CASSIIGNEQFF TGTGCCAGTAGTATAATAGGCAATGAGCAGTTCTTC
TRBJ2-2 . . TRBV5-6 CASSYGTGELFF TGTGCCAGCAGCTATGGTACCGGGGAGCTGTTTTTT
TRBJ1-3 many . TRBV15 CATSEHSAGNTIYF TGTGCCACCAGCGAACACAGTGCTGGAAACACCATATATTTT
TRBJ2-3 many . TRBV29-1 CSVDLTTDTQYF TGCAGCGTGGATTTGACGACAGATACGCAGTATTTT
TRBJ2-7 few . TRBV30 CAWSVTGNYEQYF TGTGCCTGGAGTGTAACAGGAAACTACGAGCAGTACTTC
TRBJ2-1 many TRBD2 TRBV7-2 CASSLLAGGSYNEQFF TGTGCCAGCAGTTTACTAGCGGGGGGCTCCTACAATGAGCAGTTCTTC
TRBJ2-7 few TRBD1 TRBV9 CASSARDRAYEQYF TGTGCCAGCAGCGCCAGGGACAGAGCTTACGAGCAGTACTTC
TRBJ2-1 . TRBD2 TRBV12-3/TRBV12-4 CASSAASGGAIQFF TGTGCCAGCAGTGCCGCTAGCGGGGGGGCGATTCAGTTCTTC
TRBJ2-5 many . TRBV6-2/TRBV6-3 CASSQLNDWETQYF TGTGCCAGCAGCCAGTTAAATGACTGGGAGACCCAGTACTTC
TRBJ1-1 many TRBD1 TRBV7-6 CASSPAGGQGVLGAFF TGTGCCAGCAGCCCGGCGGGGGGACAGGGGGTCTTGGGAGCTTTCTTT
TRBJ2-2 many . TRBV6-5 CASSYTPFTGELFF TGTGCCAGCAGTTACACCCCCTTCACCGGGGAGCTGTTTTTT
TRBJ1-1 many . TRBV6-1 CASTPRGVNTEAFF TGTGCCAGCACTCCGCGAGGGGTGAACACTGAAGCTTTCTTT
TRBJ1-4 . . TRBV7-9 CASSLRRRVPEKLFF TGTGCCAGCAGCTTAAGGCGTCGGGTTCCTGAAAAACTGTTTTTT
TRBJ1-1 many TRBD1 TRBV27 CASTTTGAAEAFF TGTGCCAGCACCACGACAGGGGCCGCTGAAGCTTTCTTT
TRBJ2-1 . . TRBV4-1 CASSQAVGGEQFF TGCGCCAGCAGCCAAGCGGTGGGGGGCGAGCAGTTCTTC
TRBJ2-1 . TRBD2 TRBV7-3 CASSSHPLIAGGNEQFF TGTGCCAGCAGCTCCCATCCGCTCATTGCGGGGGGAAATGAGCAGTTCTTC
TRBJ2-2 many . TRBV2 CARLNNTGELFF TGTGCCAGATTAAACAACACCGGGGAGCTGTTTTTT
TRBJ2-7 many . TRBV5-1 CASSGDSYEQYF TGCGCCAGCAGCGGCGACAGTTACGAGCAGTACTTC
TRBJ1-5 . TRBD1 TRBV6-1 CASTAGTSGGPQHF TGTGCCAGCACCGCCGGGACATCAGGGGGGCCCCAGCATTTT
TRBJ1-1 . TRBD1 TRBV27 CASSLIGTGGAAEAFF TGTGCCAGCAGCCTAATCGGGACAGGGGGTGCCGCTGAAGCTTTCTTT
TRBJ2-2 . . TRBV29-1 CSVTGDGNTGELFF TGCAGCGTTACCGGGGACGGGAACACCGGGGAGCTGTTTTTT
TRBJ2-5 . TRBD2 TRBV20-1 CSAWGEGSKHGAQYF TGCAGTGCCTGGGGGGAGGGTAGCAAACACGGGGCCCAGTACTTC
TRBJ2-5 . TRBD1 TRBV6-5 CASSYRDRGLETQYF TGTGCCAGCAGTTACCGGGACAGGGGGCTCGAGACCCAGTACTTC
TRBJ2-7 many . TRBV23-1 CASSLRDNSYEQYF TGCGCCAGCAGTCTCCGGGACAACTCCTACGAGCAGTACTTC
TRBJ1-4 few . TRBV4-3 CASSQDLGRELFF TGCGCCAGCAGCCAAGATTTGGGACGGGAACTGTTTTTT
TRBJ2-5 many TRBD1 TRBV13 CASSRYRGETQYF TGTGCCAGCAGCAGATACAGGGGAGAGACCCAGTACTTC
TRBJ2-4 few . TRBV5-1 CASSLEGVLAKNIQYF TGCGCCAGCAGCTTGGAAGGGGTCCTAGCCAAAAACATTCAGTACTTC
TRBJ1-1 few . TRBV27 CASSLSGVGTEAFF TGTGCCAGCAGTTTATCAGGGGTGGGGACTGAAGCTTTCTTT
TRBJ2-1 . TRBD2 TRBV11-2 CASSLEGSSGGPYNEQFF TGTGCCAGCAGCTTAGAAGGAAGTAGCGGGGGCCCGTACAATGAGCAGTTCTTC
TRBJ1-1 few TRBD1 TRBV6-1 CASRNPGTGMNTEAFF TGTGCCAGCAGGAATCCTGGGACAGGGATGAACACTGAAGCTTTCTTT
TRBJ2-5 many TRBD1 TRBV6-2/TRBV6-3 CASSYSQGGQTQYF TGTGCCAGCAGTTACTCACAGGGGGGCCAGACCCAGTACTTC
TRBJ1-2 many . TRBV6-2/TRBV6-3 CASSSPGRLGTYGYTF TGTGCCAGCAGTTCGCCCGGGAGGTTGGGAACCTATGGCTACACCTTC
TRBJ2-5 many TRBD2 TRBV7-9 CASSSLAELQETQYF TGTGCCAGCAGCTCACTAGCGGAGCTCCAAGAGACCCAGTACTTC
TRBJ1-5 few TRBD1 TRBV4-1 CASSHSTGFNQPQHF TGCGCCAGCAGCCACTCGACAGGGTTTAATCAGCCCCAGCATTTT
TRBJ1-5 many . TRBV20-1 CSARYRDGGLF TGCAGTGCTAGATACCGGGACGGCGGTCTTTTT
TRBJ2-7 many . TRBV14 CASSGTTGPISYEQYF TGTGCCAGCAGCGGTACCACAGGGCCTATTTCCTACGAGCAGTACTTC
TRBJ2-4 . . TRBV5-6 CASSYGPLAKNIQYF TGTGCCAGCAGCTACGGGCCTTTAGCCAAAAACATTCAGTACTTC
TRBJ1-5 . . TRBV4-1 CASSQGNQPQHF TGCGCCAGCAGCCAAGGCAATCAGCCCCAGCATTTT
TRBJ2-1 . . TRBV7-8 CASSSMYEQFF TGTGCCAGCAGCTCGATGTATGAGCAGTTCTTC
TRBJ1-5 . . TRBV4-1 CASSQGGELQPQHF TGCGCCAGCAGCCAAGGGGGGGAACTTCAGCCCCAGCATTTT
TRBJ2-3 . TRBD2 TRBV2 CASSPSGRVADTQYF TGTGCCAGCAGTCCCTCCGGGAGGGTGGCAGATACGCAGTATTTT
TRBJ2-7 many . TRBV4-3 CASSQGATGLSYEQYF TGCGCCAGCAGCCAAGGGGCAACAGGGCTTTCCTACGAGCAGTACTTC
TRBJ1-2 many . TRBV6-6 CASSPGRFGYTF TGTGCCAGCTCCCCCGGGCGCTTTGGCTACACCTTC
TRBJ2-1 few TRBD2 TRBV3-1 CASSQVGGDSLYNEQFF TGTGCCAGCAGCCAAGTTGGGGGGGATAGTCTCTACAATGAGCAGTTCTTC
TRBJ2-3 . TRBD1 TRBV19 CAISKGAFMDTQYF TGTGCCATTTCGAAGGGGGCTTTCATGGATACGCAGTATTTT
TRBJ2-3 . . TRBV9 CASSAPRVSTQYF TGTGCCAGCAGCGCACCGAGGGTCAGTACGCAGTATTTT
TRBJ1-4 few TRBD1 TRBV6-1 CASWGTGDEKLFF TGTGCCAGTTGGGGGACAGGGGATGAAAAACTGTTTTTT
TRBJ2-3 few . TRBV2 CASSDREEDTDTQYF TGTGCCAGCAGTGATAGAGAAGAGGACACAGATACGCAGTATTTT
TRBJ2-5 . TRBD1 TRBV6-1 CASIPGGRETQYF TGTGCCAGCATTCCAGGGGGTCGAGAGACCCAGTACTTC
TRBJ1-6 . . TRBV27 CANSEQGLGSYNSPLHF TGTGCCAACAGCGAACAGGGTTTAGGGTCCTATAATTCACCCCTCCACTTT
TRBJ1-1 . TRBD1 TRBV5-1 CASSPGQGQGSTEAFF TGCGCCAGCAGCCCGGGACAGGGGCAAGGTAGTACTGAAGCTTTCTTT
TRBJ2-1 few TRBD2 TRBV20-1 CSAHAGGPHNEQFF TGCAGTGCGCACGCGGGGGGGCCACACAATGAGCAGTTCTTC
TRBJ1-2 many . TRBV7-9 CASSLAGQGSYGYTF TGTGCCAGCAGCTTGGCTGGGCAGGGGAGCTATGGCTACACCTTC
TRBJ2-1 many TRBD1 TRBV7-9 CASSSPGGQVNEQFF TGTGCCAGCAGCAGTCCAGGGGGCCAAGTGAATGAGCAGTTCTTC
TRBJ2-2 few TRBD1 TRBV20-1 CSARPLRGTGELFF TGCAGTGCTAGACCCCTCAGGGGGACCGGGGAGCTGTTTTTT
TRBJ1-2 many . TRBV9 CASSDGHFNYGYTF TGTGCCAGCAGCGATGGACACTTTAACTATGGCTACACCTTC